The 30 T cell receptor beta chains in this list originate from one sample, sequenced in a study of monozygotic twins with inflammatory bowel disease. TCRdb re-called the 5' RACE reads; one entry per CDR3 protein, DNA not given. The sample data list approximately 380,000 distinct CDR3 sequences. The sample comprised blood. Receptors were obtained from a human donor with ulcerative colitis or Crohn's disease, or a healthy co-twin of an affected twin (not recorded which).

The chain joins TRBV4-1 to TRBJ2-2. Germline lookup yields CDR1 MGHRA and CDR2 YSYEKL. The CDR3 length is 17 residues. The CDR3 is CASSHVPGMASTGELFF.

The chain uses TRBV5-4 and TRBJ1-2. Germline CDR1 SGHNT, CDR2 YYREEE (reference sequence). CDR3 length equals 14 residues. The CDR3 is CASSMGGFNYGYTF.

The chain couples TRBV20-1 to TRBJ2-4; the D call of TRBD1 rests on TCRdb alone, since no DNA is present to check it. The CDR3 is 15 residues long. The V gene's germline CDR1 is DFQATT and CDR2 SNEGSKA (reference sequence). CDR3: CSAKETGGGKNIQYF.

The genes are TRBV7-9 and TRBJ2-4; TCRdb selects TRBD1, and the lack of DNA leaves this call unchecked. Germline lookup yields CDR1 SEHNR and CDR2 FQNEAQ (reference sequence). This CDR3 comprises 16 residues. CDR3 amino acids: CASSSQGELAKNIQYF.

The chain carries TRBV20-1 and TRBJ2-1. The V gene's germline CDR1 is DFQATT and CDR2 SNEGSKA (reference sequence). CDR3 length: 16 amino acids. CDR3 sequence reads: CSAPVRQVFPYNEQFF.

The chain is built from TRBV6-1 and TRBJ2-1; the D gene TCRdb calls, TRBD2, cannot be checked with no DNA. Germline assignment: CDR1 MNHNS and CDR2 SASEGT. This CDR3 is 19 amino acids long. CDR3 sequence: CASSDHGVFGAQFYNEQFF.

This chain joins TRBV19 and TRBJ2-3. Germline V gene data show CDR1 as LNHDA and CDR2 as SQIVND (reference sequence). This CDR3 comprises 15 residues. CDR3 residues: CASSMSGSDADTQYF. Complete variable domain (other parts from reference TRBV19 and TRBJ2-3): DGGITQSPKYLFRKEGQNVTLSCEQNLNHDAMYWYRQDPGQGLRLIYYSQIVNDFQKGDIAEGYSVSREKKESFPLTVTSAQKNPTAFYLCASSMSGSDADTQYFGPGTRLTVL.

CDR3 sequence reads: CASSYYETQYF. This chain joins TRBV6-2 or TRBV6-3 and TRBJ2-5. The CDR3 has 11 amino acids. CDR1 and CDR2 from the germline V gene are MNHEY and SVGEGT.

The J gene is TRBJ1-1, the V gene TRBV4-1; TCRdb returns TRBD1, unconfirmable since there is no DNA. The CDR3 spans 13 residues. CDR1 and CDR2 from the germline V gene are MGHRA and YSYEKL. CDR3 loop: CASSQYRVTEAFF.

The V call is TRBV5-1, the J call TRBJ2-1. This CDR3 has 15 amino acids. Looked up from germline, CDR1 is SGHRS and CDR2 is YFSETQ. CDR3 in amino acids: CASSLDVGVFNEQFF.

The genes are TRBV28 and TRBJ1-2. Germline-derived CDR1 and CDR2 are MDHEN and SYDVKM. CDR3 length equals 13 residues. CDR3 amino acids: CATEEGYDFGYTF.

The chain uses TRBV4-2 and TRBJ2-1; TCRdb indicates TRBD1, and absent DNA this call remains unverified. Germline V CDR1 and CDR2: LGHNA, YNFKEQ. This CDR3 is built from 15 residues. CDR3 protein: CASSLFTGEYNEQFF.

This rearrangement joins TRBV7-6 to TRBJ2-7; TCRdb picks TRBD1, but there is no DNA to check that call. The CDR3 consists of 15 residues. Germline CDR1 SGHVS, CDR2 FNYEAQ. This CDR3 is CASSLARGNTYEQYF.

The rearrangement uses TRBV5-1 and TRBJ2-2; TCRdb returns TRBD1, unconfirmable since there is no DNA. Germline V gene data show CDR1 as SGHRS and CDR2 as YFSETQ. This CDR3 is 15 amino acids long. CDR3 loop: CASSTRDTNTGELFF.

CDR3 residues: CASKGITEDGKTYEQYF. The chain couples TRBV19 to TRBJ2-7. Germline-derived CDR1 and CDR2 are LNHDA and SQIVND (reference sequence). The CDR3 loop spans 17 amino acids.

The chain is built from TRBV28 and TRBJ2-3; TCRdb picks TRBD1, but there is no DNA to check that call. The CDR3 runs 15 residues. Germline V CDR1 and CDR2: MDHEN, SYDVKM. CDR3 sequence reads: CASRVQGSGTDTQYF. Full variable domain (missing parts from reference TRBV28 and TRBJ2-3): DVKVTQSSRYLVKRTGEKVFLECVQDMDHENMFWYRQDPGLGLRLIYFSYDVKMKEKGDIPEGYSVSREKKERFSLILESASTNQTSMYLCASRVQGSGTDTQYFGPGTRLTVL.

The chain is built from TRBV6-5 and TRBJ2-2; TCRdb returns TRBD1, unconfirmable since there is no DNA. The CDR3 is made up of 15 amino acids. The V gene's germline CDR1 is MNHEY and CDR2 SVGAGI. The CDR3 loop is CAGSLRQGSTGELFF.

CDR3 region: CASSPTPGLAAKQFF. V usage is TRBV5-1 and J usage is TRBJ2-1; TCRdb's D gene call, TRBD2, goes unchecked for lack of DNA. Looked up from germline, CDR1 is SGHRS and CDR2 is YFSETQ. CDR3 size: 15 residues. The variable domain in full, completed from reference TRBV5-1 and TRBJ2-1, reads KAGVTQTPRYLIKTRGQQVTLSCSPISGHRSVSWYQQTPGQGLQFLFEYFSETQRNKGNFPGRFSGRQFSNSRSEMNVSTLELGDSALYLCASSPTPGLAAKQFFGPGTRLTVL.

This chain uses TRBV20-1 with TRBJ2-7; TCRdb's D call of TRBD1 is untestable without DNA. Germline V gene data show CDR1 as DFQATT and CDR2 as SNEGSKA (reference sequence). The CDR3 length is 15 residues. CDR3 sequence: CSARGRQDNSYEQYF.

The rearrangement uses TRBV12-3 or TRBV12-4 and TRBJ1-6. The CDR3 covers 15 residues. The CDR3 reads CASSRKDPYNSPLHF.

This chain links TRBV7-9 with TRBJ2-7; TCRdb gives TRBD1 as the D gene, but with no DNA this cannot be confirmed. This CDR3 contains 14 residues. The germline CDR1 and CDR2 sequences are SEHNR and FQNEAQ (reference sequence). The CDR3 protein is CASSRQGIPYEQYF.

The chain combines TRBV7-8 with TRBJ2-7; with no DNA, the TCRdb D assignment of TRBD1 cannot be verified. This CDR3 contains 15 residues. CDR1 is SGHVS, CDR2 FQNEAQ, per germline. Here the CDR3 reads CASSSNPGPFYEQYF.

The genes are TRBV10-3 and TRBJ2-7; as DNA is missing, the TRBD1 call by TCRdb cannot be tested. CDR3 size: 13 residues. Germline V gene data show CDR1 as ENHRY and CDR2 as SYGVKD. The CDR3: CATKGQGPYEQYF.

This chain connects TRBV7-2 to TRBJ1-6; the TCRdb D gene call, TRBD1, has no DNA to confirm it. Germline V CDR1 and CDR2: SGHTA, FQGNSA. The CDR3 has 16 amino acids. The CDR3 reads CASRLGASSYNSPLHF.

This chain uses TRBV29-1 with TRBJ2-1. Germline values: CDR1 SQVTM, CDR2 ANQGSEA. This CDR3 region has 13 residues. The CDR3 loop reads CSVDSDRDNEQFF.

The CDR3 reads CASSLRLAGTGELFF. This chain connects TRBV12-3 or TRBV12-4 to TRBJ2-2. This CDR3 has 15 amino acids.

The chain is built from TRBV12-3 or TRBV12-4 and TRBJ2-7; the D call of TRBD1 rests on TCRdb alone, since no DNA is present to check it. CDR3 length: 13 residues. CDR3 region: CASSQRTGYEQYF.

This chain joins TRBV10-3 and TRBJ2-7; TCRdb selects TRBD1, and the lack of DNA leaves this call unchecked. CDR1 is ENHRY and CDR2 is SYGVKD in the germline V gene. The length of the CDR3 is 12 residues. CDR3 amino acids: CAAQGRGYEQYF.

The chain couples TRBV20-1 to TRBJ1-1. The CDR3 sequence is 11 residues long. CDR1 DFQATT and CDR2 SNEGSKA come from the germline V gene (reference sequence). CDR3 amino acids: CSARVNTEAFF.

The chain employs TRBV6-2 or TRBV6-3 and TRBJ1-5. Germline CDR1 is MNHEY and CDR2 is SVGEGT. CDR3 length equals 15 residues. This CDR3 reads CASSYPGHEGQPQHF.